This is a list of T cell receptor beta chains from one sample in a study of CD8 T cells in Susac syndrome. Using its own MiXCR run on the immunoSEQ multiplex PCR reads, TCRdb lists one record per CDR3 protein. Of about 250,000 distinct CDR3 sequences listed, just over 90% are singletons. Specimen: CD4+ T cells from PBMCs. The receptors stem from a human donor with multiple sclerosis. CDR3s include the opening cysteine and the closing phenylalanine or tryptophan. D genes are given only for firm matches. Only some rows state a clone size, as once, few, many or a class for expanded clones.

j_gene: TRBJ2-5
v_gene: TRBV2
d_gene: TRBD2
abundance: .
len: 13
CDR3nt: TGTGCCAGCGTCTGGGACTATCAAGAGACCCAGTACTTC
CDR3aa: CASVWDYQETQYF

j_gene: TRBJ1-4
v_gene: TRBV28
d_gene: .
abundance: .
len: 16
CDR3nt: TGTGCCAGCAGTACGGGCGGGGATGCAACTAATGAAAAACTGTTTTTT
CDR3aa: CASSTGGDATNEKLFF

j_gene: TRBJ1-2
v_gene: TRBV20-1
d_gene: .
abundance: .
len: 14
CDR3nt: TGCAGTGCTAGAGACTCTCAGGGAGAATATGGCTACACCTTC
CDR3aa: CSARDSQGEYGYTF

j_gene: TRBJ1-5
v_gene: TRBV6-5
d_gene: .
abundance: .
len: 16
CDR3nt: TGTGCCAGCAGTTCCCGCGACGGGGCTGCCGATCAGCCCCAGCATTTT
CDR3aa: CASSSRDGAADQPQHF

j_gene: TRBJ2-2
v_gene: TRBV29-1
d_gene: TRBD1
abundance: .
len: 14
CDR3nt: TGCAGCGTTATGGGACAGGGTTCGACCGGGGAGCTGTTTTTT
CDR3aa: CSVMGQGSTGELFF

j_gene: TRBJ1-2
v_gene: TRBV29-1
d_gene: .
abundance: once
len: 13
CDR3nt: TGCAGCGTTGAAGCCCTAGCAGGGACTGGCTACACCTTC
CDR3aa: CSVEALAGTGYTF

j_gene: TRBJ2-1
v_gene: TRBV29-1
d_gene: TRBD2
abundance: .
len: 13
CDR3nt: TGCAGCGTGGGACTGGCGGGAGGGGTTGAGCAGTTCTTC
CDR3aa: CSVGLAGGVEQFF

j_gene: TRBJ1-6
v_gene: TRBV12-3/TRBV12-4
d_gene: .
abundance: .
len: 13
CDR3nt: TGTGCCACCTACAGAGACTATAATTCACCCCTCCACTTT
CDR3aa: CATYRDYNSPLHF

j_gene: TRBJ2-2
v_gene: TRBV29-1
d_gene: .
abundance: .
len: 11
CDR3nt: TGCAGCGCTGGCCAGACCGGGGAGCTGTTTTTT
CDR3aa: CSAGQTGELFF

j_gene: TRBJ1-5
v_gene: TRBV6-4
d_gene: .
abundance: .
len: 14
CDR3nt: TGTGCCAGCAGTGACCTCAGGGACGGTCAGCCCCAGCATTTT
CDR3aa: CASSDLRDGQPQHF

j_gene: TRBJ2-1
v_gene: TRBV2
d_gene: TRBD2
abundance: .
len: 15
CDR3nt: TGTGCCAGCCGCCGGGCCCTAGCGGGATGGGATGAGCAGTTCTTC
CDR3aa: CASRRALAGWDEQFF

j_gene: TRBJ2-3
v_gene: TRBV10-3
d_gene: .
abundance: .
len: 14
CDR3nt: TGTGCCATCAGTGAGTCCCCCCCCTCGGATACGCAGTATTTT
CDR3aa: CAISESPPSDTQYF

j_gene: TRBJ2-1
v_gene: TRBV25-1
d_gene: .
abundance: .
len: 15
CDR3nt: TGTGCCAGCAGTGAAGCACGGGGGGCTTACAATGAGCAGTTCTTC
CDR3aa: CASSEARGAYNEQFF

j_gene: TRBJ1-1
v_gene: TRBV7-9
d_gene: TRBD1
abundance: .
len: 15
CDR3nt: TGTGCCAGCAGCCCACCGGACAGGCTTTACGCTGAAGCTTTCTTT
CDR3aa: CASSPPDRLYAEAFF

j_gene: TRBJ2-1
v_gene: TRBV19
d_gene: .
abundance: .
len: 15
CDR3nt: TGTGCCAGTAGTATATTGCCGAGAAGCTACAATGAGCAGTTCTTC
CDR3aa: CASSILPRSYNEQFF

j_gene: TRBJ2-7
v_gene: TRBV19
d_gene: .
abundance: .
len: 14
CDR3nt: TGTGCCAGTAGTATGGGAATACAGGGCTCCGAGCAGTACTTC
CDR3aa: CASSMGIQGSEQYF

j_gene: TRBJ2-3
v_gene: TRBV5-1
d_gene: TRBD1
abundance: once
len: 15
CDR3nt: TGCGCCAGCAGCCGCGGGACAGGGAGTACAGATACGCAGTATTTT
CDR3aa: CASSRGTGSTDTQYF

j_gene: TRBJ2-5
v_gene: TRBV5-1
d_gene: .
abundance: .
len: 13
CDR3nt: TGCGCCAGCAGCTCCCGGACAGAAGAGACCCAGTACTTC
CDR3aa: CASSSRTEETQYF

j_gene: TRBJ2-2
v_gene: TRBV6-2/TRBV6-3
d_gene: .
abundance: .
len: 12
CDR3nt: TGTGCCAGCTTTCGAGGGTCCGGGGAGCTGTTTTTT
CDR3aa: CASFRGSGELFF

j_gene: TRBJ1-3
v_gene: TRBV14
d_gene: .
abundance: .
len: 15
CDR3nt: TGTGCCAGCAGCCAAGATCTGCCAGGAGGAAACACCATATATTTT
CDR3aa: CASSQDLPGGNTIYF

j_gene: TRBJ1-5
v_gene: TRBV12-3/TRBV12-4
d_gene: .
abundance: .
len: 11
CDR3nt: TGTGCCAGCAGTTTAGGTCAGCCCCAGCATTTT
CDR3aa: CASSLGQPQHF

j_gene: TRBJ1-2
v_gene: TRBV20-1
d_gene: TRBD1
abundance: .
len: 13
CDR3nt: TGCAGTGCCGCCCTGGGACAGACCTATGGCCACACCTTC
CDR3aa: CSAALGQTYGHTF

j_gene: TRBJ2-3
v_gene: TRBV2
d_gene: .
abundance: .
len: 16
CDR3nt: TGTGCCAGCAGTCGTATCCGGCACCCTAGCACAGATACGCAGTATTTT
CDR3aa: CASSRIRHPSTDTQYF

j_gene: TRBJ2-2
v_gene: TRBV3-1
d_gene: .
abundance: .
len: 15
CDR3nt: TGTGCCAGCAGCCAAGGGGCTGGGAACGCCGGGGAGCTGTTTTTT
CDR3aa: CASSQGAGNAGELFF